These T cell receptor beta chains were read from a single sample in a study of T cell repertoires in cytomegalovirus infection. TCRdb fed the reads into MiXCR, producing one record per CDR3 protein. The sample lists about 350,000 distinct CDR3 sequences; about a third were seen once. The antigens these receptors bind are not known. The sequencing here drew on cultured PBMCs, taken from culture after CMV antigen stimulation. These receptors originate from a human donor in good health (CMV status not recorded). Some clones in this sample may be carry-over from other donors' samples. The CDR3 runs from the conserved cysteine through the conserved F or W. D genes are given only for firm matches. Rows may omit the clone size; those that give it use once, few, many or a size class.

j_gene | v_gene | abundance | d_gene | CDR3aa | CDR3nt
TRBJ1-5 | TRBV28 | - | TRBD1 | CASSLPRTGVGSNQPQHF | TGTGCCAGCAGTTTACCTCGGACAGGGGTCGGGAGCAATCAGCCCCAGCATTTT
TRBJ2-3 | TRBV12-5 | few | - | CASGLRTDTQYF | TGTGCTAGTGGTTTGCGGACAGATACGCAGTATTTT
TRBJ1-5 | TRBV20-1 | - | - | CSARVSGGGNQPQHF | TGCAGTGCTAGAGTTTCCGGGGGGGGCAATCAGCCCCAGCATTTT
TRBJ1-6 | TRBV7-2 | many | TRBD1 | CASSRSGTDYNSPLHF | TGTGCCAGCAGCCGAAGCGGGACAGACTATAATTCACCCCTCCACTTT
TRBJ2-3 | TRBV6-2/TRBV6-3 | few | - | CASSGLYLTDTQYF | TGTGCCAGCAGTGGGCTCTACCTCACAGATACGCAGTATTTT
TRBJ2-1 | TRBV7-8 | many | TRBD2 | CASSSVAGGFYNEQFF | TGTGCCAGCAGCTCCGTAGCGGGAGGGTTTTACAATGAGCAGTTCTTC
TRBJ2-7 | TRBV28 | - | TRBD2 | CASRSPGRVYEQYF | TGTGCCAGCAGATCCCCCGGGAGGGTGTACGAGCAGTACTTC
TRBJ2-1 | TRBV4-3 | - | TRBD2 | CASSQDPGGPNEQFF | TGCGCCAGCAGCCAAGATCCGGGAGGGCCAAATGAGCAGTTCTTC
TRBJ1-2 | TRBV28 | few | - | CASSPGSGNNYGYTF | TGTGCCAGCAGTCCGGGGTCGGGGAATAACTATGGCTACACCTTC
TRBJ1-2 | TRBV12-3/TRBV12-4 | - | - | CASRDTGISYGYTF | TGTGCCAGCAGGGACACAGGGATTAGCTATGGCTACACCTTC
TRBJ1-2 | TRBV4-1 | - | - | CASSQDRGLLSNYGYTF | TGCGCCAGCAGCCAAGACAGGGGCCTCCTCTCTAACTATGGCTACACCTTC
TRBJ2-7 | TRBV6-2/TRBV6-3 | many | TRBD2 | CASSQPAGESEQYF | TGTGCCAGCAGTCAACCAGCGGGAGAGTCCGAGCAGTACTTC
TRBJ2-5 | TRBV6-2/TRBV6-3 | - | - | CASRDPRSTETQYF | TGTGCCAGCAGGGACCCCCGTTCGACAGAGACCCAGTACTTC
TRBJ2-1 | TRBV6-6 | few | - | CASSYSIGGNEQFF | TGTGCCAGCAGTTACTCGATCGGCGGCAATGAGCAGTTCTTC
TRBJ1-2 | TRBV29-1 | - | - | CSFGEVDYGYTF | TGCAGCTTTGGGGAGGTGGACTATGGCTACACCTTC
TRBJ1-4 | TRBV6-6 | - | TRBD1 | CASRPPGTANNEKLFF | TGTGCCAGTAGACCCCCCGGGACAGCGAATAATGAAAAACTGTTTTTT
TRBJ2-2 | TRBV10-3 | few | - | CAISELTPPAELFF | TGTGCCATCAGTGAGTTGACTCCGCCTGCGGAGCTGTTTTTT
TRBJ2-7 | TRBV6-5 | few | TRBD1 | CASSKDRGMYEQYF | TGTGCCAGCAGTAAGGACAGGGGGATGTACGAGCAGTACTTC
TRBJ2-3 | TRBV6-6 | - | - | CASSYWGATDTQYF | TGTGCCAGCAGTTACTGGGGGGCCACAGATACGCAGTATTTT
TRBJ1-1 | TRBV19 | few | - | CASGVPWTEAFF | TGTGCCAGTGGGGTCCCGTGGACTGAAGCTTTCTTT
TRBJ1-1 | TRBV12-3/TRBV12-4 | - | - | CASSFGSWNTEAFF | TGTGCCAGCAGTTTCGGGTCATGGAACACTGAAGCTTTCTTT
TRBJ2-5 | TRBV11-2 | - | TRBD2 | CASSGLAENQETQYF | TGTGCCAGCAGCGGACTAGCGGAGAACCAAGAGACCCAGTACTTC
TRBJ2-1 | TRBV10-3 | - | - | CAISESTGLAGEQFF | TGTGCCATCAGTGAGTCGACTGGGTTAGCCGGTGAGCAGTTCTTC
TRBJ2-1 | TRBV4-3 | - | - | CASSQDWTEQFF | TGCGCCAGCAGCCAAGACTGGACTGAGCAGTTCTTC
TRBJ2-3 | TRBV20-1 | - | - | CSARRGRNTDTQYF | TGCAGTGCTAGAAGGGGGAGGAACACAGATACGCAGTATTTT
TRBJ1-1 | TRBV28 | - | TRBD1 | CASRAGTGRTEAFF | TGTGCCAGCAGAGCCGGGACAGGGAGGACTGAAGCTTTCTTT
TRBJ1-2 | TRBV19 | - | - | CASSSMGGQKDGYTF | TGTGCCAGTAGTAGTATGGGAGGGCAGAAAGATGGCTACACCTTC
TRBJ1-5 | TRBV10-3 | many | TRBD1 | CAISDLPGQGRNQPQHF | TGTGCCATCAGTGACCTTCCGGGACAGGGCCGCAATCAGCCCCAGCATTTT
TRBJ1-2 | TRBV4-1 | - | - | CASSQEYLSGYGYTF | TGCGCCAGCAGCCAAGAATATCTGTCCGGTTATGGCTACACCTTC
TRBJ2-5 | TRBV6-2/TRBV6-3 | - | - | CASSSHQTGQETQYF | TGTGCCAGCAGTTCTCACCAGACAGGACAAGAGACCCAGTACTTC
TRBJ1-6 | TRBV19 | - | - | CASRNRLWDSPLHF | TGTGCCAGTAGAAACCGGCTATGGGATTCACCCCTCCACTTT
TRBJ1-1 | TRBV19 | - | TRBD1 | CASRRWTGVGTEAFF | TGTGCCAGTCGTCGCTGGACAGGGGTGGGCACTGAAGCTTTCTTT
TRBJ2-7 | TRBV12-3/TRBV12-4 | many | - | CARAYKTRTPTREQYF | TGTGCCAGAGCCTATAAGACTAGGACCCCTACGAGGGAGCAGTACTTC
TRBJ2-5 | TRBV6-6 | once | - | CASSYSGVPLKETQYF | TGTGCCAGCAGTTATTCCGGGGTCCCCTTAAAAGAGACCCAGTACTTC
TRBJ2-3 | TRBV6-2/TRBV6-3 | few | - | CASSSGGASTDTQYF | TGTGCCAGCAGTTCCGGCGGGGCTTCCACAGATACGCAGTATTTT
TRBJ1-1 | TRBV7-2 | few | TRBD1 | CASSLAVGGVEAFF | TGTGCCAGCAGCTTAGCTGTAGGGGGCGTTGAAGCTTTCTTT
TRBJ1-2 | TRBV7-2 | - | TRBD1 | CASSLDRDRRDGYTF | TGTGCCAGCAGCTTGGACCGGGACAGGAGGGACGGCTACACCTTC
TRBJ1-2 | TRBV12-3/TRBV12-4 | few | - | CASTRGDGYTF | TGTGCCAGCACCCGAGGGGATGGCTACACCTTC
TRBJ1-5 | TRBV6-6 | - | TRBD1 | CASSYSTGPSNQPQHF | TGTGCCAGCAGTTACTCGACAGGGCCTAGCAATCAGCCCCAGCATTTT
TRBJ2-7 | TRBV7-2 | many | - | CASSLDPYEQYF | TGTGCCAGCAGCTTGGACCCCTACGAGCAGTACTTC
TRBJ1-2 | TRBV4-1 | - | TRBD1 | CASSYPGQSNYGYTF | TGCGCCAGCAGCTATCCGGGACAGTCGAACTATGGCTACACCTTC
TRBJ2-7 | TRBV2 | - | - | CASVPRISVEQYF | TGTGCCAGCGTCCCGCGAATAAGCGTCGAGCAGTACTTC
TRBJ1-3 | TRBV10-3 | - | - | CAISDNWSTGNTIYF | TGTGCCATCAGTGATAACTGGTCGACAGGAAACACCATATATTTT
TRBJ1-1 | TRBV12-5 | once | - | CASGSLVRAEAFF | TGTGCTAGTGGTTCCCTCGTCAGAGCTGAAGCTTTCTTT
TRBJ2-5 | TRBV7-2 | - | TRBD2 | CASSLASFLGLGALGETQYF | TGTGCCAGCAGCTTAGCGTCCTTTCTCGGACTAGGGGCTTTGGGGGAGACCCAGTACTTC
TRBJ1-1 | TRBV12-5 | - | - | CASGLGQTGIPFF | TGTGCTAGTGGTTTGGGGCAAACAGGGATTCCGTTCTTT
TRBJ2-1 | TRBV4-2 | few | - | CASSQEYDYLYNEQFF | TGTGCCAGCAGCCAAGAGTATGACTACCTCTACAATGAGCAGTTCTTC
TRBJ2-1 | TRBV6-2/TRBV6-3 | few | TRBD2 | CASSYSITRPSGYNEQFF | TGTGCCAGCAGTTACTCGATCACCCGGCCTAGCGGGTACAATGAGCAGTTCTTC
TRBJ2-3 | TRBV7-2 | many | TRBD2 | CASSDTRGSDTQYF | TGTGCCAGCAGCGACACCCGCGGGAGCGATACGCAGTATTTT
TRBJ2-3 | TRBV25-1 | - | TRBD2 | CASSEYWASGITDTQYF | TGTGCCAGCAGTGAATATTGGGCTAGCGGGATCACAGATACGCAGTATTTT
TRBJ1-2 | TRBV4-1 | few | - | CASSQARMGWARDTVGYTF | TGCGCCAGCAGCCAAGCCCGGATGGGTTGGGCGCGGGACACGGTTGGCTACACCTTC
TRBJ2-7 | TRBV12-3/TRBV12-4 | few | - | CASSFALNYEQYF | TGTGCCAGCAGTTTCGCTCTAAATTACGAGCAGTACTTC